This T cell receptor beta chain appears in the sequencing data of a study of CD8+CD57+ T cells in acquired aplastic anemia. Trimming shortened V by 4 bases and J by 4 bases, and 22 bases separated the two germline ends. There are 17 residues in the CDR3. The germline CDR1 and CDR2 sequences are SGHTA and FQGNSA. TCR beta VDJ and CDR3 profiling used genomic DNA as template. TCRdb fed the reads into MiXCR, producing one record per CDR3 protein. The data contain 400,000 to 500,000 distinct CDR3 sequences, about two thirds of them seen just once; the ten biggest clones take up 3% to 5%. This TCR derives from a human donor in good health, serving as a control. The genes are TRBV7-2 and TRBJ1-1, with D hard to call. Sequenced input: sorted CD4+, CD8+, or CD8+CD57+ T cells (not recorded which) from PBMCs. The CDR3 reads CASSCRRRHCGCTEAFF. DNA for the CDR3: TGTGCCAGCAGCTGTCGTAGAAGACACTGTGGGTGCACTGAAGCTTTCTTT.